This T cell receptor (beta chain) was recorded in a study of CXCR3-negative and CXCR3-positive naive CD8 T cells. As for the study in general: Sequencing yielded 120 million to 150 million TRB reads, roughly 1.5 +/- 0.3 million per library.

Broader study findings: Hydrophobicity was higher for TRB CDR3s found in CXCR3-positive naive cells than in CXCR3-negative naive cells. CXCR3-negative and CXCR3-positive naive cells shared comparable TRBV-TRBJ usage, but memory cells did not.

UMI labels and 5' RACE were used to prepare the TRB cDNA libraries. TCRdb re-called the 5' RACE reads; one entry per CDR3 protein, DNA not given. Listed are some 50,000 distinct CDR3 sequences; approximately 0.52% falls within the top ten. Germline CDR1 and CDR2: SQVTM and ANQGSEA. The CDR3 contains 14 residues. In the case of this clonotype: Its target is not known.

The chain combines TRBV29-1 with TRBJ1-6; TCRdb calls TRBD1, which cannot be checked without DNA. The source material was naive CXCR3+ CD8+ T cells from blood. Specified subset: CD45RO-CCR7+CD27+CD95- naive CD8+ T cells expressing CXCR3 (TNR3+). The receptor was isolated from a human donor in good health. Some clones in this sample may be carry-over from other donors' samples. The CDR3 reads CSVRGTEYNSPLHF.